This T cell receptor (beta chain) derives from a study of beta chain features in type 1 diabetes. CDR3 length equals 18 residues. V shed 6 bases, J shed 4 bases, and the junction held 13 bases outside the gene matches. CDR1 is SGHTA, CDR2 FQGNSA, per germline. This clone was detected many times. The antigen remains undetermined. The authors reverse transcribed all of the isolated RNA, so sequencing captured expressed TCRB transcripts. The study sequenced naive, central memory and regulatory T cell samples to an average of about 3.8 million reads. The method was immunoSEQ multiplex PCR; TCRdb's version includes in-frame clones alone and lacks a portion of them. The sample has under 150,000 clones, approximately 10% seen once; the top ten hold 0.65% to 0.75%. Regarding the study as a whole: Shorter TCRB CDR3s, moderately but significantly so, marked every one of the four CD4+ subsets in Type 1 diabetes patients. It was possible that PCR favored shorter templates, equally so in patients and controls.

What was sequenced was central memory CD4+ T cells from blood. V gene TRBV7-2 combines with J gene TRBJ2-3; TRBD2 aligns across 13 bases. This sequence was found in a man younger than 40 with type 1 diabetes. CDR3 protein: CASRLQTSGGLGADTQYF. In DNA form, the CDR3 reads TGTGCCAGCAGACTTCAGACTAGCGGGGGGCTGGGTGCAGATACGCAGTATTTT.